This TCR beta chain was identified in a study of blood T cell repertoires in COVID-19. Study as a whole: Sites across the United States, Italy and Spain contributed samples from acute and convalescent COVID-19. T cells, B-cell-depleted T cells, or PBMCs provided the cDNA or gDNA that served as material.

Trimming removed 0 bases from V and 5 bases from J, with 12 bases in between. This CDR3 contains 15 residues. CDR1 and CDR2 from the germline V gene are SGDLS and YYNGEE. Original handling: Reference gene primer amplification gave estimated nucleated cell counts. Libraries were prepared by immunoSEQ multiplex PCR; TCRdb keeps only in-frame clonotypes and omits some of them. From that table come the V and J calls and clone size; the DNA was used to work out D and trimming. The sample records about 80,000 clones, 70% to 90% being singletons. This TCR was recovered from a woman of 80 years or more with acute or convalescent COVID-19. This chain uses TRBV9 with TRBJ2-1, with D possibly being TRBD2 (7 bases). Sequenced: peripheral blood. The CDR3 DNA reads TGTGCCAGCAGCGTAGGCTTCGGGGGGCACAATGAGCAGTTCTTC. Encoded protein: CASSVGFGGHNEQFF.